These 3 T cell receptor beta chains share one sample of origin, sequenced in a study. TCRdb redid the calling of the 5' RACE reads with MiXCR, one entry per CDR3 protein. This sample yields tens of thousands of distinct CDR3 sequences, of which 24% are seen a single time; roughly 4% belongs to the top ten. The specimen sequenced was memory CD4+ T cells sorted from blood. Subset given: memory CD4+ T cells, CD4+CD45RO+CD25-. The receptors stem from a female donor with breast cancer.

The CDR3 sequence: CASSPRRSTSGSSYEQYF. The CDR3 bases are TGTGCCAGCAGCCCCCGGAGGTCGACTAGCGGGAGCTCCTACGAGCAGTACTTC. This sequence joins TRBV13 and TRBJ2-7; 12 bases align to TRBD2. CDR3 length: 18 residues. The V segment lost 5 bases and the J segment 0 bases; nucleotides outside the gene matches: 11. Germline V gives CDR1 PRHDT, CDR2 FYEKMQ (reference sequence).

This clonotype was observed a handful of times. This chain links TRBV10-3 with TRBJ2-7; tentative D call: TRBD1 (6 bases). This CDR3 has 13 amino acids. V lost 6 bases and J 3 bases, leaving 12 bases between the germline ends. Per germline, CDR1 ENHRY and CDR2 SYGVKD. CDR3: CAIRGGLNYEQYF. CDR3 coding DNA: TGTGCCATCAGAGGGGGATTAAACTACGAGCAGTACTTC.

This clonotype was seen more than once but under ten times. The rearrangement links TRBV4-1 to TRBJ2-3; D ambiguous. Trimming left V 0 bases short and J 0 bases short, with 4 bases between. The CDR3 is 14 residues long. The V gene's germline CDR1 is MGHRA and CDR2 YSYEKL. The CDR3 DNA follows: TGCGCCAGCAGCCAAGAAGGTAGCACAGATACGCAGTATTTT. This translates into CASSQEGSTDTQYF.